A single sample gave rise to the 29 T cell receptor beta chains below, sequenced in a study of T-cell memory formation after mild COVID-19. One entry per CDR3 protein, called by TCRdb with MiXCR from the 5' RACE reads. The profile shows under 250,000 distinct CDR3 sequences, around 30% of them singletons. Material for sequencing was PBMCs or a T cell subset sorted from them (not recorded which). The receptors come from an adult woman who had mild COVID-19 (a few samples of this study predate the infection). Cell type and time point are not known.

This clonotype was recorded a few times. This chain uses TRBV20-1 with TRBJ1-5, with a possible D match to TRBD1 (6 bases). V was cut by 0 bases and J by 6 bases, with 27 bases left in between. Germline V gives CDR1 DFQATT, CDR2 SNEGSKA (reference sequence). The CDR3 sequence is 19 residues long. For the CDR3, the DNA is TGCAGTGCTAGAGATAACACCGTCGGGGTGCAGGGGATGGGTCAGCCCCAGCATTTT. It translates to CSARDNTVGVQGMGQPQHF.

The chain couples TRBV12-3 or TRBV12-4 to TRBJ1-1; 7 bases line up with TRBD1. The V segment lost 6 bases and the J segment 1 base; nucleotides outside the gene matches: 5. CDR3 length equals 14 residues. The CDR3 DNA reads TGTGCCAGCAGGATGGACAGGCCGAACACTGAAGCTTTCTTT. Translating gives CASRMDRPNTEAFF.

The chain joins TRBV20-1 to TRBJ2-7; 9 bases align to TRBD1. The CDR3 totals 14 residues. J gave up 7 bases and V 3 bases, and 10 bases lay outside the gene matches. CDR1 and CDR2 (germline): DFQATT, SNEGSKA (reference sequence). CDR3 DNA sequence: TGCAGTGCTAGTGCCGGGACAGGGTTGGAGGAGCAGTACTTC. Translation: CSASAGTGLEEQYF.

This chain connects TRBV30 to TRBJ2-5; 12 bases line up with TRBD2. Germline-derived CDR1 and CDR2 are GTSNPN and SVGIG (reference sequence). The CDR3 is 19 residues long. The V and J ends lost 0 bases and 1 base, in that order; junction bases with no gene match: 12. In DNA, the CDR3 is TGTGCCTGGAGTGTAAAGGCTTTCGGACTAGCGGGGATCCAAGAGACCCAGTACTTC. Encoded protein: CAWSVKAFGLAGIQETQYF.

The chain joins TRBV4-2 to TRBJ2-7, with 8 bases matching TRBD2. V was clipped by 6 bases and J by 6 bases; unmatched bases: 4. Germline values: CDR1 LGHNA, CDR2 YNFKEQ. The length of the CDR3 is 12 residues. The CDR3 DNA reads TGTGCCAGCAGTAGTAGCGGGATCGAGCAGTACTTC. Translated: CASSSSGIEQYF.

The V call is TRBV11-3, the J call TRBJ2-1; 9 nucleotides match TRBD1. The germline V gene encodes CDR1 SGHNT and CDR2 YENEEA. Trimming removed 3 bases from V and 9 bases from J; junction bases left unmatched: 9. This CDR3 is 15 amino acids long. In DNA, the CDR3 is TGTGCCAGCAGCTTTCCGGGACAGGGTTTGGGTGAGCAGTTCTTC. This translates into CASSFPGQGLGEQFF.

This clonotype was seen a handful of times. As DNA, the CDR3 is TGTGCCAGCAGCGTAGGGGGCGGGGAGCAGTACTTC. It codes for CASSVGGGEQYF. The V and J genes are TRBV9 and TRBJ2-7; possibly TRBD1 or TRBD2 for D (5 bases each). The V gene lost 0 bases and the J gene lost 7 bases, with 8 bases spanning the gap. Germline lookup yields CDR1 SGDLS and CDR2 YYNGEE. The CDR3 covers 12 residues.

This chain uses TRBV5-5 with TRBJ1-1; TRBD1 agrees at 9 bases. V lost 4 bases and J lost 10; bases outside the gene matches: 8. Germline-derived CDR1 and CDR2 are SGHKS and YYEKEE (reference sequence). The CDR3 extends over 13 amino acids. The CDR3 sequence: CASSLGQGKGAFF. The CDR3 nucleotides read TGTGCCAGCAGCCTTGGACAGGGGAAGGGAGCTTTCTTT.

The chain employs TRBV7-6 and TRBJ1-5; D is possibly TRBD1 (5 bases). Trimming left V 4 bases short and J 3 bases short, with 13 bases between. Looked up from germline, CDR1 is SGHVS and CDR2 is FNYEAQ. The CDR3 consists of 15 residues. Here the CDR3 reads CASSSSRTPNQPQHF. The DNA for the CDR3 is TGTGCCAGCAGCTCGTCCCGGACACCCAATCAGCCCCAGCATTTT.

The chain combines TRBV13 with TRBJ2-7; D is unclear. CDR1 is PRHDT, CDR2 FYEKMQ, per germline (reference sequence). V lost 5 bases to trimming and J lost 3 bases, with 14 bases between them. The CDR3 consists of 14 residues. CDR3 bases: TGTGCCAGCAGCCCCCCCCATCGGAGCTACGAGCAGTACTTC. This encodes CASSPPHRSYEQYF.

V and J are TRBV24-1 and TRBJ1-1; 7 bases are a match to TRBD1. Germline V gene sequence: CDR1 KGHDR, CDR2 SFDVKD. The J segment lost 4 bases and the V segment lost 7 bases, leaving 8 bases of the junction unmatched. This CDR3 region has 14 residues. The chain's CDR3 is CATSDRERSTEAFF. CDR3 coding DNA: TGTGCCACCAGCGACAGGGAGAGGAGCACTGAAGCTTTCTTT.

The rearrangement uses TRBV5-4 and TRBJ2-7; no clear D gene. Trimming took off 4 bases at V and 5 bases at J, with 10 bases between the two ends. Per the germline V gene, CDR1 is SGHNT and CDR2 is YYREEE (reference sequence). The CDR3 has 12 amino acids. CDR3 coding DNA: TGTGCCAGCAGCGCCCCAGGCCACGAGCAGTACTTC. Protein product: CASSAPGHEQYF.

V usage is TRBV6-2 or TRBV6-3 and J usage is TRBJ2-5; maybe TRBD2 (6 bases). CDR1 is MNHEY, CDR2 SVGEGT, per germline. The CDR3 is 13 residues long. Trimming removed 6 bases from V and 3 bases from J, with 11 bases in between. The CDR3 nucleotides read TGTGCCAGCAGACCGCGGGGAAAAGAGACCCAGTACTTC. Translation: CASRPRGKETQYF.

This clonotype was picked up a small number of times. The V and J genes are TRBV5-1 and TRBJ2-1, with D possibly matching TRBD1 (6 bases). Germline V CDR1 and CDR2: SGHRS, YFSETQ. The V and J ends lost 0 bases and 3 bases respectively, with 13 bases between them. This CDR3 region has 16 residues. As DNA, the CDR3 is TGCGCCAGCAGCTTGGGGGGGACACCCAACTACAATGAGCAGTTCTTC. Residues: CASSLGGTPNYNEQFF.

This clonotype was detected only a few times. The junction does not match germline at one end; this may be a read error. The V call is TRBV4-3, the J call TRBJ2-3; TRBD2 matches at 8 bases. This CDR3 comprises 15 residues. CDR1 LGHNA and CDR2 YSLEER come from the germline V gene. For the CDR3, the DNA is TGCGCCAGCAGCCAAGGTCGGACTAGCACCGATACGCAGTATTTT. Translation: CASSQGRTSTDTQYF.

There are a few counts of this clonotype. This chain joins TRBV6-2 or TRBV6-3 and TRBJ2-1; either TRBD1 or TRBD2 may supply D (5 bases each). CDR1 is MNHEY, CDR2 SVGEGT, per germline. V lost 2 bases, J lost 0 bases, and 14 bases lay in between. CDR3 size: 17 residues. CDR3 nucleotides: TGTGCCAGCAGTTACACACCGGGACGACTCTCCTACAATGAGCAGTTCTTC. It is translated as CASSYTPGRLSYNEQFF.

Written as DNA, the CDR3 is TGCAGTGCTGGCCGGGACATTAATTCACCCCTCCACTTT. Protein: CSAGRDINSPLHF. This chain uses TRBV20-1 with TRBJ1-6; D is possibly TRBD1 (6 bases). The CDR3 totals 13 residues. Trimming cost V 5 bases and J 6 bases, with 11 bases left between them. Looked up from germline, CDR1 is DFQATT and CDR2 is SNEGSKA (reference sequence).

A few counts support this clonotype. V is TRBV14 and J is TRBJ1-3; D not resolved. The germline gives CDR1 SGHDN, CDR2 FVKESK. This CDR3 spans 15 amino acids. The germline V and J ends were trimmed by 3 bases and 4 bases, with 13 bases remaining between them. The CDR3 sequence is CASSQFRDGGNTIYF. The CDR3 DNA reads TGTGCCAGCAGCCAGTTTCGCGACGGGGGAAACACCATATATTTT.

The rearrangement joins TRBV7-6 to TRBJ1-4; tentative D call: TRBD1 (5 bases). The CDR3 sequence is 15 residues long. The V gene lost 3 bases and the J gene lost 7 bases, with 15 bases spanning the gap. CDR1 SGHVS and CDR2 FNYEAQ come from the germline V gene. CDR3 sequence (DNA): TGTGCCAGCAGCTTTGGTGGGGCCGTCGGTGAAAAACTGTTTTTT. This translates into CASSFGGAVGEKLFF.

This clonotype came up a few times. The chain uses TRBV7-9 and TRBJ1-5; 9 nucleotides line up with TRBD1. Germline-derived CDR1 and CDR2 are SEHNR and FQNEAQ (reference sequence). This CDR3 contains 14 residues. V lost 5 bases and J lost 5; bases outside the gene matches: 4. The DNA for the CDR3 is TGTGCCAGCAGCACCGGGACAGGGTATCAGCCCCAGCATTTT. Translation: CASSTGTGYQPQHF. Full variable domain (remainder filled in from reference TRBV7-9 and TRBJ1-5): DTGVSQNPRHKITKRGQNVTFRCDPISEHNRLYWYRQTLGQGPEFLTYFQNEAQLEKSRLLSDRFSAERPKGSFSTLEIQRTEQGDSAMYLCASSTGTGYQPQHFGDGTRLSIL.

The CDR3 loop is CSVTPSSGRPYEQYF. The CDR3 DNA reads TGCAGCGTTACCCCATCTAGCGGGAGGCCCTACGAGCAGTACTTC. V gene TRBV29-1 combines with J gene TRBJ2-7; 11 nucleotides agree with TRBD2. In germline, CDR1 is SQVTM, CDR2 ANQGSEA. The V and J ends lost 5 bases and 2 bases, in that order; junction bases with no gene match: 8. The CDR3 loop spans 15 amino acids.

This chain uses TRBV12-3 or TRBV12-4 with TRBJ1-2; D is perhaps TRBD1 (5 bases). This CDR3 is built from 14 residues. The V end lost 5 bases, the J end lost 4 bases, and 14 bases lay between the germline ends. The CDR3, as DNA: TGTGCCAGCAGTAGGGCGACAGTTTCCTATGGCTACACCTTC. The encoded protein is CASSRATVSYGYTF.

This clonotype appeared a few times. The chain has TRBV7-2 and TRBJ2-1; 11 nucleotides line up with TRBD2. This CDR3 comprises 13 residues. Germline CDR1 reads SGHTA; CDR2 reads FQGNSA. J gave up 9 bases and V 5 bases, and 3 bases lay outside the gene matches. CDR3 sequence (DNA): TGTGCCAGCAGCCTACTAGCGGGAGTTGAGCAGTTCTTC. Protein: CASSLLAGVEQFF.

This chain connects TRBV7-2 to TRBJ1-2; 8 nucleotides line up with TRBD1. The length of the CDR3 is 14 residues. CDR1 SGHTA and CDR2 FQGNSA come from the germline V gene. The junction had 6 bases not matched to a gene; V was cut back by 7 bases and J by 2 bases. The CDR3 reads CASTLGQGNYGYTF. DNA for the CDR3: TGTGCCAGCACCCTTGGACAGGGCAACTATGGCTACACCTTC.

This clonotype showed up just a few times. This chain uses TRBV7-8 with TRBJ2-7; 8 bases are a match to TRBD2. There are 16 residues in the CDR3. J lost 6 bases, V lost 1 base, and 11 bases had no gene match. Germline values: CDR1 SGHVS, CDR2 FQNEAQ. The CDR3: CASSLDPGSGKGEQYF. CDR3 sequence (DNA): TGTGCCAGCAGCTTAGATCCGGGTAGCGGGAAAGGCGAGCAGTACTTC.

The V gene is TRBV7-8, the J gene TRBJ1-5; 7 nucleotides line up with TRBD1. The CDR3 covers 15 residues. Losses at the gene ends were 3 bases for V and 3 bases for J; bases not matched to a gene: 5. Germline V gene data show CDR1 as SGHVS and CDR2 as FQNEAQ. CDR3 nucleotides: TGTGCCAGCAGCTTTACAGGGGTAACCAATCAGCCCCAGCATTTT. Translation gives CASSFTGVTNQPQHF.

This clonotype has more than one count but fewer than ten. J is TRBJ2-3 and V is TRBV20-1; D may be TRBD1 or TRBD2 (5 bases each). This CDR3 spans 15 amino acids. From germline, CDR1 is DFQATT and CDR2 SNEGSKA (reference sequence). V lost 5 bases and J 4 bases, leaving 19 bases between the germline ends. The CDR3 region is CSAAPGAIPSDTQYF. CDR3 in DNA: TGCAGTGCTGCCCCCGGGGCAATACCTTCAGATACGCAGTATTTT.

A single count supports this clonotype. V is TRBV19 and J is TRBJ1-5; perhaps TRBD1 as D (5 bases). This CDR3 has 15 residues. V dropped 7 bases and J dropped 2 bases, with 15 bases sitting between them. Looked up from germline, CDR1 is LNHDA and CDR2 is SQIVND (reference sequence). The CDR3 sequence is CASILSGTRNQPQHF. DNA for the CDR3: TGTGCCAGTATTTTGTCAGGGACTCGCAATCAGCCCCAGCATTTT.

The V and J genes are TRBV25-1 and TRBJ2-7; 7 nucleotides agree with TRBD1. The J segment lost 3 bases and the V segment lost 3 bases, leaving 5 bases of the junction unmatched. The CDR3 is made up of 14 amino acids. Germline lookup yields CDR1 MGHDK and CDR2 SYGVNS. CDR3 loop: CASSELAGGYEQYF. The CDR3 bases are TGTGCCAGCAGTGAGTTGGCAGGGGGCTACGAGCAGTACTTC.